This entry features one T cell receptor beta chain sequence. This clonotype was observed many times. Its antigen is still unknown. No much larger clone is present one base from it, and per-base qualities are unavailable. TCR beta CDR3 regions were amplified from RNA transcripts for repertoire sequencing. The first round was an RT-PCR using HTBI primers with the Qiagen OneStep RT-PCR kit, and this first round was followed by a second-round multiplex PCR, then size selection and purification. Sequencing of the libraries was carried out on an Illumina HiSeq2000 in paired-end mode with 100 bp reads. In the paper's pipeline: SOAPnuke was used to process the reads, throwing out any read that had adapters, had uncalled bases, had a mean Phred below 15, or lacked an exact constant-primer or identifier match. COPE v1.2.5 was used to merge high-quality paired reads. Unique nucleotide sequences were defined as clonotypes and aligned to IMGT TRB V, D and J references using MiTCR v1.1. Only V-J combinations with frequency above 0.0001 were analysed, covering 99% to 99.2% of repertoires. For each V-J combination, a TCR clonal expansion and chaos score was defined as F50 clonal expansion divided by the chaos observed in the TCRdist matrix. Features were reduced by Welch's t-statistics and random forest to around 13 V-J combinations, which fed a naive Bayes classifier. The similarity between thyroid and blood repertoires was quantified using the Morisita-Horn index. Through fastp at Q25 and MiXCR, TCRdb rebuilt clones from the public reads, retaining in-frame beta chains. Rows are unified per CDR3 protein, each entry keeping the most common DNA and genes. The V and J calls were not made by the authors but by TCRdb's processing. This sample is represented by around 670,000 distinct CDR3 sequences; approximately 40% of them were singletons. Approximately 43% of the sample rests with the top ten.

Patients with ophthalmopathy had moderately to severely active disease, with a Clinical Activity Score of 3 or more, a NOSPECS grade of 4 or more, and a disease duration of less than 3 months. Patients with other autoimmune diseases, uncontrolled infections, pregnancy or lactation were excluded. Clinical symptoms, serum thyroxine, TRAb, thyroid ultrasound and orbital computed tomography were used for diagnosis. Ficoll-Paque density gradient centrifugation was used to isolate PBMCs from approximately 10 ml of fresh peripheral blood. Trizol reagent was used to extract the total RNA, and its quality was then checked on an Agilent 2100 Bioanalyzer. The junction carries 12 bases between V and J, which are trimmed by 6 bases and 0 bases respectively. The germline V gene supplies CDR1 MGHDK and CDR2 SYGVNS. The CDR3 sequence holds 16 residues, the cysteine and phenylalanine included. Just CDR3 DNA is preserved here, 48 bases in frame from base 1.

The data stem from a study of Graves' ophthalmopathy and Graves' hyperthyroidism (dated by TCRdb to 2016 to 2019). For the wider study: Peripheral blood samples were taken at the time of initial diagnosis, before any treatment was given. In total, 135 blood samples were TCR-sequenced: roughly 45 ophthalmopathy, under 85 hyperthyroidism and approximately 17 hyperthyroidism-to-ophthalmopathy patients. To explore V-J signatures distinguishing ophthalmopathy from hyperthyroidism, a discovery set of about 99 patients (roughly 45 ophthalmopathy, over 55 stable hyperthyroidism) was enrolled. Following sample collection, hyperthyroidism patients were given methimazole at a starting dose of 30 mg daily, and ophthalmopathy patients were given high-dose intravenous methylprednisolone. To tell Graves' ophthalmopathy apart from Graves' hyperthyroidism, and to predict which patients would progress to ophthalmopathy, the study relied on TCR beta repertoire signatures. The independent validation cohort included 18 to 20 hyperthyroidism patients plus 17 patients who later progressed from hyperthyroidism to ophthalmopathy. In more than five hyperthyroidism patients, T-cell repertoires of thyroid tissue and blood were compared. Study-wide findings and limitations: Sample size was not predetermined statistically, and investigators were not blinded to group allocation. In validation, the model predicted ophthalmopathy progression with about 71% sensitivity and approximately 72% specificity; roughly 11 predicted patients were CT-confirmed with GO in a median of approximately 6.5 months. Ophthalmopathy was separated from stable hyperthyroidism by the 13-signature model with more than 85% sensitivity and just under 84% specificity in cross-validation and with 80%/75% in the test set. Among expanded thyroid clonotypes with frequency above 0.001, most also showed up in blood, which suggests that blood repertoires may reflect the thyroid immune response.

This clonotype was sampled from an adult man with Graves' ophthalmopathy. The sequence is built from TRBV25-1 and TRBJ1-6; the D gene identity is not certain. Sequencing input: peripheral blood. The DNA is TGTGCCAGCAGGGACCGACGAAGCTCCTATAATTCACCCCTCCACTTT. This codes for CASRDRRSSYNSPLHF.